The rows below give T cell receptor beta chains drawn from one sample of a study of CD8 T cells in ankylosing spondylitis. Each CDR3 protein gets one entry after TCRdb re-called the 5' RACE reads with MiXCR. Of 350,000 or so distinct CDR3 sequences in the sample, roughly 15% were seen once. Sequencing used blood, either unsorted or a sorted T cell fraction (not recorded which). These receptors all stem from a male donor with ankylosing spondylitis or in good health (not recorded which). The CDR3 runs from the conserved cysteine through the conserved F or W. A D gene is named only where the DNA matches it firmly. Clone size, where shown, is once, few, many, or a class for clones that have expanded.

clone size: -
D gene: -
V gene: TRBV4-1
J gene: TRBJ2-7
CDR3 protein: CASSHQPGQAGEQYF
CDR3 DNA: TGCGCCAGCAGTCATCAACCCGGGCAGGCGGGGGAGCAGTACTTC

clone size: many
D gene: -
V gene: TRBV6-1
J gene: TRBJ1-1
CDR3 protein: CASSRSGLVAGDTEAFF
CDR3 DNA: TGTGCCAGCAGCCGCTCGGGCTTAGTTGCAGGGGACACTGAAGCTTTCTTT

clone size: few
D gene: TRBD1
V gene: TRBV27
J gene: TRBJ2-1
CDR3 protein: CASRRTGSGNEQFF
CDR3 DNA: TGTGCCAGCAGGAGGACAGGGTCGGGGAATGAGCAGTTCTTC

clone size: -
D gene: -
V gene: TRBV20-1
J gene: TRBJ2-3
CDR3 protein: CSARGSSTDTQYF
CDR3 DNA: TGCAGTGCTAGGGGTTCTTCCACAGATACGCAGTATTTT

clone size: many
D gene: -
V gene: TRBV7-2
J gene: TRBJ1-2
CDR3 protein: CASSPGDYGYTF
CDR3 DNA: TGTGCCAGCAGCCCAGGGGACTATGGCTACACCTTC

clone size: -
D gene: -
V gene: TRBV20-1
J gene: TRBJ2-5
CDR3 protein: CSALTGTGEETQYF
CDR3 DNA: TGCAGTGCACTTACCGGGACTGGGGAAGAGACCCAGTACTTC

clone size: few
D gene: TRBD1
V gene: TRBV12-3/TRBV12-4
J gene: TRBJ1-6
CDR3 protein: CASSLPGQVNSPLHF
CDR3 DNA: TGTGCCAGCAGTTTACCGGGACAGGTTAATTCACCCCTCCACTTT

clone size: -
D gene: -
V gene: TRBV3-1
J gene: TRBJ1-2
CDR3 protein: CASSRLRETGGYTF
CDR3 DNA: TGTGCCAGCAGCCGACTTAGGGAGACTGGGGGCTACACCTTC

clone size: -
D gene: -
V gene: TRBV29-1
J gene: TRBJ2-1
CDR3 protein: CSVVPIEGQGKDEQFF
CDR3 DNA: TGCAGCGTTGTCCCTATCGAGGGGCAGGGTAAGGATGAGCAGTTCTTC

clone size: medium-sized
D gene: -
V gene: TRBV12-3/TRBV12-4
J gene: TRBJ2-1
CDR3 protein: CASSPGQNEQFF
CDR3 DNA: TGTGCCAGCAGCCCCGGACAGAATGAGCAGTTCTTC

clone size: -
D gene: TRBD1
V gene: TRBV12-3/TRBV12-4
J gene: TRBJ2-5
CDR3 protein: CASSLLGTGGEETQYF
CDR3 DNA: TGTGCCAGCAGTTTACTCGGGACAGGGGGGGAAGAGACCCAGTACTTC

clone size: -
D gene: -
V gene: TRBV5-1
J gene: TRBJ1-1
CDR3 protein: CASSTWTTNTEAFF
CDR3 DNA: TGCGCCAGCAGCACCTGGACAACGAACACTGAAGCTTTCTTT

clone size: many
D gene: -
V gene: TRBV12-3/TRBV12-4
J gene: TRBJ2-7
CDR3 protein: CASSFEGPSYF
CDR3 DNA: TGTGCCAGCAGTTTTGAGGGACCCTCTTACTTC

clone size: few
D gene: -
V gene: TRBV19
J gene: TRBJ2-5
CDR3 protein: CASSIGVLGTQYF
CDR3 DNA: TGTGCCAGTAGTATCGGTGTCTTGGGAACCCAGTACTTC

clone size: few
D gene: -
V gene: TRBV5-1
J gene: TRBJ1-5
CDR3 protein: CASSPYGDSPNQPQHF
CDR3 DNA: TGCGCCAGCAGCCCTTATGGCGACAGCCCCAATCAGCCCCAGCATTTT

clone size: -
D gene: -
V gene: TRBV20-1
J gene: TRBJ1-5
CDR3 protein: CSASSGYSRQPQHF
CDR3 DNA: TGCAGTGCTAGCTCGGGGTACTCTAGGCAGCCCCAGCATTTT

clone size: few
D gene: TRBD2
V gene: TRBV2
J gene: TRBJ2-4
CDR3 protein: CASSDLPWSGGAKNIQYF
CDR3 DNA: TGTGCCAGCAGTGACCTCCCATGGAGCGGGGGAGCCAAAAACATTCAGTACTTC

clone size: few
D gene: -
V gene: TRBV24-1
J gene: TRBJ2-1
CDR3 protein: CATSDPPRNEQFF
CDR3 DNA: TGTGCCACCAGTGATCCCCCCCGCAATGAGCAGTTCTTC

clone size: -
D gene: -
V gene: TRBV6-1
J gene: TRBJ2-7
CDR3 protein: CAATHWETYEQYF
CDR3 DNA: TGTGCCGCCACACATTGGGAAACCTACGAGCAGTACTTC

clone size: -
D gene: -
V gene: TRBV3-1
J gene: TRBJ2-5
CDR3 protein: CASSQLETQYF
CDR3 DNA: TGTGCCAGCAGCCAACTCGAGACCCAGTACTTC

clone size: few
D gene: -
V gene: TRBV29-1
J gene: TRBJ1-1
CDR3 protein: CSAASPGEAFF
CDR3 DNA: TGCAGCGCCGCGTCACCCGGGGAAGCTTTCTTT

clone size: -
D gene: TRBD1
V gene: TRBV12-3/TRBV12-4
J gene: TRBJ1-1
CDR3 protein: CASSFGTGGRRTEAFF
CDR3 DNA: TGTGCCAGCAGTTTCGGGACAGGGGGCCGTCGCACTGAAGCTTTCTTT

clone size: few
D gene: -
V gene: TRBV9
J gene: TRBJ1-6
CDR3 protein: CASSVVKYREDSPLHF
CDR3 DNA: TGTGCCAGCAGCGTAGTCAAATACAGGGAGGATTCACCCCTCCACTTT

clone size: few
D gene: -
V gene: TRBV20-1
J gene: TRBJ2-3
CDR3 protein: CSARDYLSTDTQYF
CDR3 DNA: TGCAGTGCTAGAGACTACTTAAGCACAGATACGCAGTATTTT

clone size: -
D gene: TRBD1
V gene: TRBV27
J gene: TRBJ2-5
CDR3 protein: CASSLWGTGIGETQYF
CDR3 DNA: TGTGCCAGCAGTTTATGGGGGACAGGGATAGGAGAGACCCAGTACTTC

clone size: -
D gene: -
V gene: TRBV29-1
J gene: TRBJ2-7
CDR3 protein: CSVVRDYEQYF
CDR3 DNA: TGCAGCGTTGTCCGGGACTACGAGCAGTACTTC

clone size: -
D gene: -
V gene: TRBV12-3/TRBV12-4
J gene: TRBJ1-1
CDR3 protein: CASSLALGEAFF
CDR3 DNA: TGTGCCAGCAGTTTGGCCCTTGGTGAAGCTTTCTTT

clone size: few
D gene: -
V gene: TRBV5-1
J gene: TRBJ1-2
CDR3 protein: CASSLDQGITYGYTF
CDR3 DNA: TGCGCCAGCAGCTTGGACCAGGGGATTACTTATGGCTACACCTTC

clone size: few
D gene: TRBD2
V gene: TRBV10-3
J gene: TRBJ2-7
CDR3 protein: CAIRALAGGQGDEQYF
CDR3 DNA: TGTGCCATCAGAGCTCTAGCGGGGGGGCAGGGCGACGAGCAGTACTTC

clone size: -
D gene: -
V gene: TRBV28
J gene: TRBJ2-3
CDR3 protein: CASSRTAARTDTQYF
CDR3 DNA: TGTGCCAGCAGTAGGACAGCCGCTCGCACAGATACGCAGTATTTT